Following are 32 T cell receptor beta chains from one sample sequenced in a study of blood T cell repertoires in COVID-19. Sequenced by immunoSEQ multiplex PCR; TCRdb stores in-frame clones only, minus some. The repertoire has 35,000 or so clones, more than 80% of them found once; the top ten carry less than 50%. The sample comprised peripheral blood. The source of these receptors is a human donor in a cohort sampled during active or convalescent COVID-19. The donor label of this sample is uncertain.

V usage is TRBV7-2 and J usage is TRBJ2-7, with D unresolved. Deletions cut 1 base from V and 2 bases from J, with 9 bases between. CDR3 length: 14 amino acids. The germline V gene encodes CDR1 SGHTA and CDR2 FQGNSA. The CDR3 region has the DNA TGTGCCAGCAGCTTAGGCGGAGACCCCTACGAGCAGTACTTC. Its protein is CASSLGGDPYEQYF. Using reference TRBV7-2 and TRBJ2-7 for the parts outside the CDR3, the full variable domain is GAGVSQSPSNKVTEKGKDVELRCDPISGHTALYWYRQSLGQGLEFLIYFQGNSAPDKSGLPSDRFSAERTGGSVSTLTIQRTQQEDSAVYLCASSLGGDPYEQYFGPGTRLTVT.

The V gene is TRBV18, the J gene TRBJ1-2; D possibly corresponds to TRBD1 (5 bases). This CDR3 comprises 13 residues. Germline CDR1 is KGHSH and CDR2 is LQKENI. The V and J ends lost 3 bases and 2 bases respectively, with 7 bases between them. CDR3 nucleotide sequence: TGTGCCAGCTCACCGCCAGGGAACTATGGCTACACCTTC. As protein: CASSPPGNYGYTF.

The rearrangement links TRBV6-5 to TRBJ1-1; D gene unclear. The CDR3 contains 12 residues. The germline CDR1 and CDR2 sequences are MNHEY and SVGAGI. V dropped 7 bases and J dropped 8 bases, with 14 bases sitting between them. The CDR3 spells CASTTGGGEAFF. For the CDR3, the DNA is TGTGCCAGCACCACTGGAGGCGGGGAAGCTTTCTTT.

The V and J genes are TRBV24-1 and TRBJ1-1; TRBD1 might be the D (6 bases). CDR3 length: 13 amino acids. V dropped 4 bases and J dropped 8 bases, with 13 bases sitting between them. Germline V CDR1 and CDR2: KGHDR, SFDVKD. The CDR3 DNA is TGTGCCACCAGTGACCCTAACAGGGCAGAAGCTTTCTTT. Protein: CATSDPNRAEAFF.

V usage is TRBV28 and J usage is TRBJ1-4; no clear D gene. The CDR3 spans 13 residues. In germline, CDR1 is MDHEN, CDR2 SYDVKM. V shed 6 bases and J shed 3 bases, with 8 bases lying between them. CDR3 sequence: CASRPQPNEKLFF. CDR3 bases: TGTGCCAGCAGACCACAGCCTAATGAAAAACTGTTTTTT.

This clone was seen a handful of times. The chain joins TRBV11-3 to TRBJ2-7; possibly TRBD1 for D (6 bases). The ends were cut back, 6 bases at V and 3 bases at J, with 18 bases in the middle. The CDR3 has 15 amino acids. CDR1 SGHNT and CDR2 YENEEA come from the germline V gene. In nucleotides, the CDR3 is TGTGCCAGCAGTCCTCTGAGGACAGCCAACTACGAGCAGTACTTC. Encoded protein: CASSPLRTANYEQYF. Using reference TRBV11-3 and TRBJ2-7 for the parts outside the CDR3, the full variable domain is EAGVVQSPRYKIIEKKQPVAFWCNPISGHNTLYWYLQNLGQGPELLIRYENEEAVDDSQLPKDRFSAERLKGVDSTLKIQPAELGDSAVYLCASSPLRTANYEQYFGPGTRLTVT.

This chain links TRBV29-1 with TRBJ2-3; D is possibly TRBD2 (7 bases). The V and J ends lost 1 base and 0 bases respectively, with 11 bases between them. The CDR3 totals 15 residues. Per germline, CDR1 SQVTM and CDR2 ANQGSEA. DNA for the CDR3: TGCAGCGTTGAAGGCGGGGGCATTAGCACAGATACGCAGTATTTT. This gives the protein CSVEGGGISTDTQYF.

The chain combines TRBV14 with TRBJ2-1; D is unresolved. V lost 4 bases and J 5 bases, leaving 15 bases between the germline ends. Looked up from germline, CDR1 is SGHDN and CDR2 is FVKESK. The CDR3 runs 15 residues. The CDR3 nucleotides are TGTGCCAGCAGCCTTGAGTGGGCTGGCAACAATGAGCAGTTCTTC. Encoded protein: CASSLEWAGNNEQFF.

This clone has a count of ten or more. The chain combines TRBV30 with TRBJ2-7; D remains ambiguous. Between the trimmed V and J ends, which lost 7 bases and 1 base, there was a span of 17 bases. Germline values: CDR1 GTSNPN, CDR2 SVGIG (reference sequence). The CDR3 contains 14 residues. CDR3 bases: TGTGCCTCCACGCCCCCGCGGAGATCCTACGAGCAGTACTTC. This encodes CASTPPRRSYEQYF.

V usage is TRBV7-2 and J usage is TRBJ2-2; 8 bases fit TRBD2. V gave up 1 base and J gave up 7 bases; unmatched junction bases: 5. Germline CDR1 is SGHTA and CDR2 is FQGNSA. The CDR3 is made up of 15 amino acids. CDR3 amino acids: CASSLVREGLGELFF. CDR3 bases: TGTGCCAGCAGCTTAGTTCGGGAGGGCCTCGGGGAGCTGTTTTTT.

This chain joins TRBV5-1 and TRBJ2-7, with TRBD1 identical over 8 bases. V shed 4 bases, J shed 2 bases, and the junction held 14 bases outside the gene matches. Germline V gives CDR1 SGHRS, CDR2 YFSETQ. This CDR3 has 17 residues. CDR3 coding DNA: TGCGCCAGCAGCCGCCCCCATTTGACAGGGGCGGCCTACGAGCAGTACTTC. Its protein product is CASSRPHLTGAAYEQYF.

This clone was seen a handful of times. The V and J genes are TRBV4-3 and TRBJ1-5; 8 positions match TRBD1. Germline V CDR1 and CDR2: LGHNA, YSLEER. The CDR3 totals 16 residues. V lost 0 bases, J lost 7 bases, and 8 bases stayed unmatched. In DNA, the CDR3 is TGCGCCAGCAGCCAAGAAGCGTCAGGGGGCGGACAGCCCCAGCATTTT. Translated: CASSQEASGGGQPQHF.

This clone was observed a handful of times. This chain links TRBV7-2 with TRBJ2-1; the match to TRBD2 covers 8 bases. Unmatched junction bases numbered 6, after V lost 1 base and J lost 4 bases. Germline CDR1 and CDR2: SGHTA and FQGNSA. This CDR3 is built from 16 residues. In DNA, the CDR3 is TGTGCCAGCAGCTTAGTCGTCGGGAGGGATTACAATGAGCAGTTCTTC. Translation gives CASSLVVGRDYNEQFF.

This rearrangement joins TRBV24-1 to TRBJ1-2; 8 bases are a match to TRBD1. V lost 5 bases to trimming and J lost 10 bases; unmatched junction nucleotides: 11. CDR1 KGHDR and CDR2 SFDVKD come from the germline V gene. This CDR3 is built from 14 residues. The CDR3 DNA reads as TGTGCCACCAGTGGCTCGACAGGGGATTCGGCCTACACCTTC. Translated: CATSGSTGDSAYTF.

The chain combines TRBV7-2 with TRBJ2-7; 10 positions agree with TRBD2. This CDR3 contains 15 residues. Germline V lookup: CDR1 SGHTA, CDR2 FQGNSA. The ends lost 5 bases at V and 0 bases at J; junction bases unmatched: 4. This CDR3 is CASSASSGSSYEQYF. In DNA, the CDR3 is TGTGCCAGCAGCGCATCTAGCGGGAGCTCCTACGAGCAGTACTTC.

CDR3 DNA: TGTGCCAGCAGTTACGGGGTGGGGAGGGGTGAAAAACTGTTTTTT. As protein: CASSYGVGRGEKLFF. The chain has TRBV6-5 and TRBJ1-4; the D gene is possibly TRBD1 (5 bases). Trimming removed 2 bases at V and 7 bases at J, with 14 bases between. This CDR3 region has 15 residues. Germline V gene data show CDR1 as MNHEY and CDR2 as SVGAGI.

The rearrangement joins TRBV30 to TRBJ1-5; 8 bases map to TRBD1. The CDR3 has 15 residues. V dropped 2 bases and J dropped 6; count of bases not matched to a gene: 9. CDR1 is GTSNPN and CDR2 is SVGIG in the germline V gene (reference sequence). This CDR3 is CAWSLGQGGGQPQHF. In DNA, the CDR3 is TGTGCCTGGAGTTTAGGACAGGGAGGCGGTCAGCCCCAGCATTTT.

The chain combines TRBV2 with TRBJ2-3; a weak D match, TRBD2 (6 bases). Per germline, CDR1 SNHLY and CDR2 FYNNEI. The V gene lost 3 bases and the J gene lost 0 bases, with 10 bases spanning the gap. The CDR3 totals 15 residues. The CDR3 sequence: CASSDSAGSTDTQYF. The CDR3 DNA is TGTGCCAGCAGTGACTCGGCGGGAAGCACAGATACGCAGTATTTT. The full variable domain, rest sourced from reference TRBV2 and TRBJ2-3, is EPEVTQTPSHQVTQMGQEVILRCVPISNHLYFYWYRQILGQKVEFLVSFYNNEISEKSEIFDDQFSVERPDGSNFTLKIRSTKLEDSAMYFCASSDSAGSTDTQYFGPGTRLTVL.

The V and J genes are TRBV7-2 and TRBJ2-1; D unclear. This CDR3 contains 14 residues. Germline CDR1 SGHTA, CDR2 FQGNSA. V lost 6 bases and J 0 bases, leaving 9 bases between the germline ends. Written as DNA, the CDR3 is TGTGCCAGCAGAGCGCAGAGCTCCTACAATGAGCAGTTCTTC. Protein sequence: CASRAQSSYNEQFF.

This chain uses TRBV3-1 (or the pseudogene TRBV3-2) with TRBJ2-1, with TRBD1 matching 9 bases. The CDR3 contains 15 residues. The V gene end was trimmed by 3 bases and the J gene end by 6 bases; junction bases not matched to a gene: 6. Germline V gene lookup returns CDR1 LGHDT and CDR2 YNNKEL (reference sequence). CDR3 DNA: TGTGCCAGCAGCCAGGGGGGACAGGGACTCAATGAGCAGTTCTTC. Its translation: CASSQGGQGLNEQFF.

The chain couples TRBV29-1 to TRBJ2-1; weak D call: TRBD2 (5 bases). V shed 8 bases and J shed 0 bases, with 8 bases lying between them. From germline, CDR1 is SQVTM and CDR2 ANQGSEA. The CDR3 has 12 amino acids. The CDR3 reads CSSRGSYNEQFF. The CDR3 region has the DNA TGCAGCTCCCGGGGCTCCTACAATGAGCAGTTCTTC.

V gene TRBV6-6 combines with J gene TRBJ2-6; 10 positions match TRBD1. Unmatched junction bases numbered 8, after V lost 5 bases and J lost 4 bases. Looked up from germline, CDR1 is MNHNY and CDR2 is SVGAGI (reference sequence). The CDR3 runs to 17 residues. CDR3 loop: CASSRGTGVRGANVLTF. In nucleotides, the CDR3 is TGTGCCAGCAGTCGAGGGACAGGGGTGAGAGGGGCCAACGTCCTGACTTTC.

The chain uses TRBV7-3 and TRBJ2-5, with D maybe TRBD1 (6 bases). Trimming stripped 1 base from V and 1 base from J, with 10 bases between. In germline, CDR1 is SGHTA, CDR2 FQGTGA. The CDR3 has 15 residues. The CDR3 here is CASSLSTGPQETQYF. The CDR3 nucleotides read TGTGCCAGCAGCTTAAGTACAGGGCCCCAAGAGACCCAGTACTTC.

This chain connects TRBV9 to TRBJ2-1; the D gene is possibly TRBD1 (6 bases). Germline V lookup: CDR1 SGDLS, CDR2 YYNGEE. V was shortened by 3 bases and J by 0 bases, with 10 bases between the two germline ends. This CDR3 comprises 15 residues. The CDR3 here is CASSGGRLSYNEQFF. CDR3 nucleotides: TGTGCCAGCAGCGGGGGGCGCCTCTCCTACAATGAGCAGTTCTTC.

This clone was counted only a few times. The chain has TRBV24-1 and TRBJ2-1, with TRBD2 matching over 15 bases. J was trimmed by 4 bases and V by 3 bases; bases with no gene match: 6. Germline lookup yields CDR1 KGHDR and CDR2 SFDVKD. The CDR3 is 18 residues long. As DNA, the CDR3 is TGTGCCACCAGTGATCCAGGACTAGCGGGAGGGAGATACAATGAGCAGTTCTTC. Translated: CATSDPGLAGGRYNEQFF.

The genes are TRBV24-1 and TRBJ2-2; the match to TRBD1 covers 12 bases. The germline gives CDR1 KGHDR, CDR2 SFDVKD. Unmatched junction bases numbered 4, after V lost 7 bases and J lost 8 bases. The CDR3 spans 14 residues. The CDR3 DNA follows: TGTGCCACCAGGGGACAGGGGGCATCAGGGGAGCTGTTTTTT. Its translation is CATRGQGASGELFF.

The chain is built from TRBV10-3 and TRBJ2-3; no clear D gene. The germline V gene has CDR1 ENHRY and CDR2 SYGVKD. Deletions cut 5 bases from V and 2 bases from J, with 8 bases between. The CDR3 runs to 13 residues. The CDR3 bases are TGTGCCATCAGTCTAGAGTACACAGATACGCAGTATTTT. It encodes CAISLEYTDTQYF.

The V and J genes are TRBV20-1 and TRBJ2-7, with 8 nucleotides matching TRBD2. The germline gives CDR1 DFQATT, CDR2 SNEGSKA (reference sequence). The CDR3 extends over 15 amino acids. J gave up 2 bases and V 3 bases, and 9 bases lay outside the gene matches. CDR3 bases: TGCAGTGCTAGTGCTGGCGGGAGGCCTACCTACGAGCAGTACTTC. Translation: CSASAGGRPTYEQYF.

J is TRBJ2-3 and V is TRBV7-9; 7 bases are a match to TRBD2. With V trimmed by 0 bases and J by 2 bases, 8 bases remained unmatched. The CDR3 is 17 residues long. The germline V gene encodes CDR1 SEHNR and CDR2 FQNEAQ (reference sequence). CDR3: CASSLAGGAGLTDTQYF. The CDR3 DNA reads TGTGCCAGCAGCTTAGCGGGGGGAGCGGGGCTCACAGATACGCAGTATTTT.

This rearrangement joins TRBV30 to TRBJ2-1; weak D call: TRBD2 (5 bases). Germline CDR1 reads GTSNPN; CDR2 reads SVGIG (reference sequence). The CDR3 covers 11 residues. Trimming left V 0 bases short and J 9 bases short, with 6 bases between. The CDR3 sequence is CAWSVLGEQFF. The CDR3 DNA reads TGTGCCTGGAGTGTACTAGGTGAGCAGTTCTTC.

The gene calls are TRBV7-2 and TRBJ2-7; tentatively, D is TRBD2 (7 bases). Between the trimmed V and J ends, which lost 7 bases and 4 bases, there was a span of 20 bases. This CDR3 is 15 amino acids long. The V gene's germline CDR1 is SGHTA and CDR2 FQGNSA. The CDR3 here is CASMPLSGGAYEQYF. CDR3 in DNA: TGTGCCAGCATGCCTCTCTCTGGGGGGGCATACGAGCAGTACTTC.

The V and J genes are TRBV19 and TRBJ1-3, with a possible D match to TRBD1 (6 bases). V dropped 7 bases and J dropped 5 bases, with 15 bases sitting between them. Germline loops: CDR1 LNHDA, CDR2 SQIVND (reference sequence). The CDR3 spans 14 residues. The CDR3 sequence is CASTRGQSRNTIYF. In DNA form, the CDR3 reads TGTGCCAGTACCCGAGGACAGTCGCGAAACACCATATATTTT. The variable domain in full, completed from reference TRBV19 and TRBJ1-3, reads DGGITQSPKYLFRKEGQNVTLSCEQNLNHDAMYWYRQDPGQGLRLIYYSQIVNDFQKGDIAEGYSVSREKKESFPLTVTSAQKNPTAFYLCASTRGQSRNTIYFGEGSWLTVV.